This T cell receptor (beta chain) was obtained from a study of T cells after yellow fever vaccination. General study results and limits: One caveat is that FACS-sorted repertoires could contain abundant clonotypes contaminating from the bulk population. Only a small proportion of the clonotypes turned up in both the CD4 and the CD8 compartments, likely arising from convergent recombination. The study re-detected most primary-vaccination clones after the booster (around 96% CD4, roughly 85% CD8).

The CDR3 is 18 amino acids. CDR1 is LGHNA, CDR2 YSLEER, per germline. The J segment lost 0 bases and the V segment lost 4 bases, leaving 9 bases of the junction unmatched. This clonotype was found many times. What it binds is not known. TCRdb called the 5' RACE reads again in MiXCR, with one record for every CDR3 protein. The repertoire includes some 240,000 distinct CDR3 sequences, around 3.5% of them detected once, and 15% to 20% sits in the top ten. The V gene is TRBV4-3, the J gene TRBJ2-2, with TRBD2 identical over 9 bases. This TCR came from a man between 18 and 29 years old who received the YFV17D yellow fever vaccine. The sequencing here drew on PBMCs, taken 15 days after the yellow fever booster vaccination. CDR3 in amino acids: CASSRAQRGAANTGELFF. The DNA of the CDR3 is TGCGCCAGCAGCCGCGCGCAGCGGGGGGCAGCGAACACCGGGGAGCTGTTTTTT.